These 25 T cell receptor beta chains were sequenced from one sample in a study of T cells in localized non-small cell lung cancer. Repertoires were generated with immunoSEQ multiplex PCR, while TCRdb's copy carries only in-frame clones and drops some. The sample lists about 10,000 clones, about nine tenths occurring once. Sequences were derived from peripheral blood, sampled before any cancer treatment. The receptor set was obtained from a male donor older than 55 with stage III squamous cell lung carcinoma.

The V call is TRBV28, the J call TRBJ1-1, with 9 bases that match TRBD1. V was pared by 6 bases and J by 3 bases, with 5 bases of the junction left unmatched. Germline CDR1 and CDR2: MDHEN and SYDVKM. This CDR3 region has 14 residues. This chain's CDR3 is CASRGTGSHTEAFF. CDR3 DNA: TGTGCCAGCAGGGGGACAGGGTCGCACACTGAAGCTTTCTTT.

The chain links TRBV7-9 to TRBJ2-5, with 7 bases identical to TRBD1. The CDR3 has 14 residues. V lost 5 bases and J lost 5; bases outside the gene matches: 8. Germline CDR1 reads SEHNR; CDR2 reads FQNEAQ (reference sequence). CDR3 nucleotide sequence: TGTGCCAGCAGCCTTACAGGGGTCGAGGAGACCCAGTACTTC. It translates to CASSLTGVEETQYF.

This chain joins TRBV4-3 and TRBJ1-4; the D gene is possibly TRBD1 (5 bases). The V end lost 1 base, the J end lost 11 bases, and 23 bases lay between the germline ends. This CDR3 contains 17 residues. Germline CDR1 is LGHNA and CDR2 is YSLEER. The DNA for the CDR3 is TGCGCCAGCAGCCAAGCTGGTTCCGGGACCGGATATGGGAAACTGTTTTTT. Its translation is CASSQAGSGTGYGKLFF.

A single count supports this clone. The rearrangement links TRBV7-9 to TRBJ2-6; 8 nucleotides line up with TRBD1. V lost 1 base, J lost 1 base, and 0 bases stayed unmatched. This CDR3 comprises 16 residues. From germline, CDR1 is SEHNR and CDR2 FQNEAQ (reference sequence). The CDR3 here is CASSLGTGSGANVLTF. The CDR3, as DNA: TGTGCCAGCAGCTTAGGGACAGGGTCTGGGGCCAACGTCCTGACTTTC.

The chain uses TRBV28 and TRBJ2-3; D is tentatively TRBD1 or TRBD2 (7 bases each). The V end lost 5 bases, the J end lost 2 bases, and 11 bases lay between the germline ends. In germline, CDR1 is MDHEN, CDR2 SYDVKM. The CDR3 runs to 14 residues. In DNA form, the CDR3 reads TGTGCCAGCAGTCAGGGGGGGAACACAGATACGCAGTATTTT. It codes for CASSQGGNTDTQYF.

V and J are TRBV29-1 and TRBJ2-2, with 7 bases aligning to TRBD1. Germline V gives CDR1 SQVTM, CDR2 ANQGSEA. The CDR3 loop spans 15 amino acids. V shed 3 bases and J 7 bases; nucleotides not matched to a gene: 11. In DNA, the CDR3 is TGCAGCGTTGAGTTGCTTAAAACAGGGGTCGGGGAGCTGTTTTTT. Protein sequence: CSVELLKTGVGELFF.

This chain connects TRBV5-1 to TRBJ2-2; D is uncertain. This CDR3 spans 14 amino acids. The germline CDR1 and CDR2 sequences are SGHRS and YFSETQ. V lost 0 bases to trimming and J lost 1 base, with 4 bases between them. The CDR3 DNA reads TGCGCCAGCAGCTTGGAGCGGAACACCGGGGAGCTGTTTTTT. This translates into CASSLERNTGELFF.

This clone was counted a single time. V and J are TRBV5-1 and TRBJ2-3; 9 bases are shared with TRBD2. Germline CDR1 SGHRS, CDR2 YFSETQ. CDR3 length equals 15 residues. V lost 8 bases to trimming and J lost 6 bases; unmatched junction nucleotides: 13. CDR3 amino acids: CASTWAGGHLDTQYF. DNA for the CDR3: TGCGCCAGTACCTGGGCGGGGGGGCATCTCGATACGCAGTATTTT.

The chain employs TRBV6-1 and TRBJ2-3, with a possible D match to TRBD2 (5 bases). The germline V gene encodes CDR1 MNHNS and CDR2 SASEGT. Deletions cut 1 base from V and 2 bases from J, with 7 bases between. The CDR3 contains 14 residues. The CDR3 loop reads CASSEGLATDTQYF. CDR3 nucleotides: TGTGCCAGCAGTGAAGGCCTAGCCACAGATACGCAGTATTTT.

This clone was found once. V and J are TRBV28 and TRBJ1-2; D possibly corresponds to TRBD1 (6 bases). The V end lost 6 bases, the J end lost 5 bases, and 16 bases lay between the germline ends. Germline V gene sequence: CDR1 MDHEN, CDR2 SYDVKM. The CDR3 has 14 amino acids. CDR3 residues: CASRSGALRYGYTF. The CDR3 bases are TGTGCCAGCAGATCAGGGGCCCTACGTTATGGCTACACCTTC.

Comments on this clone: The sample carries other DNA sequences with the same CDR3. The J gene is TRBJ2-7, the V gene TRBV9; D is ambiguous. The CDR3 length is 13 residues. Germline V gene sequence: CDR1 SGDLS, CDR2 YYNGEE. Trimming removed 2 bases from V and 2 bases from J, with 8 bases in between. CDR3 nucleotides: TGTGCCAGCAGCGTCGGCAGTGCCTACGAGCAGTACTTC. The encoded protein is CASSVGSAYEQYF.

The rearrangement joins TRBV9 to TRBJ1-1, with TRBD1 identical over 8 bases. The V and J ends lost 0 bases and 1 base, in that order; junction bases with no gene match: 11. Germline V gene sequence: CDR1 SGDLS, CDR2 YYNGEE. The CDR3 has 18 amino acids. CDR3 sequence: CASSVAPEDRAGNTEAFF. For the CDR3, the DNA is TGTGCCAGCAGCGTAGCACCCGAGGACAGGGCGGGGAACACTGAAGCTTTCTTT. The full variable domain, rest sourced from reference TRBV9 and TRBJ1-1, is DSGVTQTPKHLITATGQRVTLRCSPRSGDLSVYWYQQSLDQGLQFLIQYYNGEERAKGNILERFSAQQFPDLHSELNLSSLELGDSALYFCASSVAPEDRAGNTEAFFGQGTRLTVV.

The V and J genes are TRBV29-1 and TRBJ1-3; D uncertain. The CDR3 has 16 amino acids. Germline CDR1 is SQVTM and CDR2 is ANQGSEA. V was trimmed by 0 bases and J by 0 bases, leaving 12 bases between them. The CDR3, as DNA: TGCAGCGTTGAAGATTTCAGGTTCTCCTCTGGAAACACCATATATTTT. Translated, it gives CSVEDFRFSSGNTIYF.

The chain carries TRBV28 and TRBJ1-5, with D hard to call. Germline CDR1 and CDR2: MDHEN and SYDVKM. V was clipped by 6 bases and J by 5 bases, with 14 bases between them. The CDR3 extends over 14 amino acids. The CDR3 sequence: CASRPGPFHQPQHF. CDR3 DNA sequence: TGTGCCAGCAGACCTGGGCCCTTCCATCAGCCCCAGCATTTT.

J is TRBJ1-2 and V is TRBV27, with D possibly being TRBD1 (5 bases). The CDR3 loop spans 12 amino acids. Trimming removed 3 bases from V and 8 bases from J, with 10 bases in between. Germline V lookup: CDR1 MNHEY, CDR2 SMNVEV (reference sequence). DNA of the CDR3: TGTGCCAGCAGTTTGGGGGGGGAGGGCTACACCTTC. It translates to CASSLGGEGYTF.

The J gene is TRBJ2-7, the V gene TRBV19, with D perhaps given as TRBD1 or TRBD2 (6 bases each). The CDR3 is 16 amino acids. Germline-derived CDR1 and CDR2 are LNHDA and SQIVND (reference sequence). Trimming removed 3 bases from V and 6 bases from J, with 21 bases in between. The CDR3 DNA follows: TGTGCCAGTAGTATGGGAATCGGGGGCCGAGAAGGCGAGCAGTACTTC. This codes for CASSMGIGGREGEQYF.

This clone was counted between two and nine times. The chain uses TRBV7-3 and TRBJ1-6; TRBD1 is a possible D gene (5 bases). The V and J ends lost 1 base and 5 bases respectively, with 15 bases between them. Per germline, CDR1 SGHTA and CDR2 FQGTGA. The CDR3 loop spans 17 amino acids. The CDR3 coding sequence is TGTGCCAGCAGCTTAAGGGTAGCGGGGGTTGATAATTCACCCCTCCACTTT. Its translation: CASSLRVAGVDNSPLHF.

This chain connects TRBV6-6 to TRBJ1-5, with D unresolved. V was shortened by 8 bases and J by 7 bases, with 15 bases between the two germline ends. The CDR3 length is 13 residues. CDR1 is MNHNY and CDR2 is SVGAGI in the germline V gene (reference sequence). The chain's CDR3 is CASRGEAAQPQHF. CDR3 sequence (DNA): TGTGCCAGCCGGGGTGAAGCCGCCCAGCCCCAGCATTTT.

J is TRBJ1-1 and V is TRBV27; D not certain. The CDR3 consists of 13 residues. Germline V gene sequence: CDR1 MNHEY, CDR2 SMNVEV (reference sequence). V was trimmed by 5 bases and J by 1 base, leaving 8 bases between them. In DNA, the CDR3 is TGTGCCAGCAGTGGCTTGGGGAACACTGAAGCTTTCTTT. Amino acids: CASSGLGNTEAFF.

CDR3: CASSFTSSPLHF. CDR3 nucleotides: TGTGCCAGCAGTTTTACGTCTTCACCCCTCCACTTT. The chain joins TRBV28 to TRBJ1-6; D uncertain. Germline V lookup: CDR1 MDHEN, CDR2 SYDVKM. This CDR3 spans 12 amino acids. Trimming pared 3 bases from V and 9 bases from J, leaving 6 bases between.

The rearrangement links TRBV13 to TRBJ1-1, with D hard to call. The CDR3 length is 14 residues. Per germline, CDR1 PRHDT and CDR2 FYEKMQ (reference sequence). Trimming shortened V by 2 bases and J by 0 bases, and 7 bases separated the two germline ends. CDR3 bases: TGTGCCAGCAGCTTACGGTCCCTGAACACTGAAGCTTTCTTT. Its translation is CASSLRSLNTEAFF. Using reference TRBV13 and TRBJ1-1 for the parts outside the CDR3, the full variable domain is AAGVIQSPRHLIKEKRETATLKCYPIPRHDTVYWYQQGPGQDPQFLISFYEKMQSDKGSIPDRFSAQQFSDYHSELNMSSLELGDSALYFCASSLRSLNTEAFFGQGTRLTVV.

This clone turned up a few times. The chain recombines TRBV9 with TRBJ2-7; D is unresolved. Germline V gene sequence: CDR1 SGDLS, CDR2 YYNGEE. The CDR3 loop spans 13 amino acids. The V gene lost 2 bases and the J gene lost 2 bases, with 8 bases spanning the gap. CDR3 nucleotide sequence: TGTGCCAGCAGCGTCGACGGAGCCTACGAGCAGTACTTC. This sequence encodes CASSVDGAYEQYF.

This clone appeared a few times. The chain has TRBV27 and TRBJ2-1; D is unclear. This CDR3 comprises 13 residues. Germline V gene sequence: CDR1 MNHEY, CDR2 SMNVEV (reference sequence). Trimming shortened V by 3 bases and J by 0 bases, and 3 bases separated the two germline ends. This CDR3 reads CASSFYSYNEQFF. Here the CDR3 DNA reads TGTGCCAGCAGTTTCTACTCCTACAATGAGCAGTTCTTC.

The V gene is TRBV19, the J gene TRBJ2-2, with a tentative D call TRBD1 (5 bases). CDR1 LNHDA and CDR2 SQIVND come from the germline V gene (reference sequence). V was pared by 3 bases and J by 0 bases, with 14 bases between. This CDR3 has 17 residues. The CDR3 DNA sequence: TGTGCCAGTAGTATTCTCCAGGGAAGCGCGAACACCGGGGAGCTGTTTTTT. It translates to CASSILQGSANTGELFF.

The chain links TRBV20-1 to TRBJ2-1; the D is unclear. Germline V gene lookup returns CDR1 DFQATT and CDR2 SNEGSKA (reference sequence). V was pared by 6 bases and J by 6 bases, with 9 bases between. The length of the CDR3 is 11 residues. The CDR3 DNA reads as TGCAGTGCCTCTAGATCCAATGAGCAGTTCTTC. Encoded protein: CSASRSNEQFF.